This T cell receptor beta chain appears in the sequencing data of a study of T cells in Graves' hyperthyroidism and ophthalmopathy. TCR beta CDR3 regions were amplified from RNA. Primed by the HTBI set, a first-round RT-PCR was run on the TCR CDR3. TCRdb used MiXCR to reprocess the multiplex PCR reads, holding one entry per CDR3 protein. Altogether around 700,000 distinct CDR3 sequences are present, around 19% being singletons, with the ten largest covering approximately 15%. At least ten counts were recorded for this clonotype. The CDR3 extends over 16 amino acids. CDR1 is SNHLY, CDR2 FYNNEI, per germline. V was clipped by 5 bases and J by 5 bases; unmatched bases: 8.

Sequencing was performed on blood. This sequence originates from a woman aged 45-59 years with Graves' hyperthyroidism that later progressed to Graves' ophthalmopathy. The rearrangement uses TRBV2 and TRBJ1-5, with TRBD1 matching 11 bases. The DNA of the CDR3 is TGTGCCAGCAGTAATCCCGGGACAGGGGGATATCAGCCCCAGCATTTT. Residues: CASSNPGTGGYQPQHF. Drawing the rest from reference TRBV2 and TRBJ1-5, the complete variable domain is EPEVTQTPSHQVTQMGQEVILRCVPISNHLYFYWYRQILGQKVEFLVSFYNNEISEKSEIFDDQFSVERPDGSNFTLKIRSTKLEDSAMYFCASSNPGTGGYQPQHFGDGTRLSIL.